This section outlines one TCR beta chain sequence together with its context. The data were obtained in a study of radiation and T cells in renal cell carcinoma. Time point indicated: blood 4 weeks post-SBRT, at nephrectomy. Treatment in this sample: 15 Gy SBRT to primary tumor, nephrectomy 4 weeks later. Generated by immunoSEQ multiplex PCR, the TCRdb table keeps only in-frame clones and is missing some. The sample lists 150,000 to 200,000 clones, roughly nine tenths seen once, with roughly 10% in the top ten. Germline CDR1 is SEHNR and CDR2 is FQNEAQ (reference sequence). The CDR3 sequence is 14 residues long. V lost 4 bases, J lost 2 bases, and 11 bases lay in between.

This chain uses TRBV7-9 with TRBJ1-2; no clear D gene. The TCR was taken from a woman aged 50 to 60 with renal cell carcinoma. Sequences were derived from blood, sampled from a patient whose treatment included radiotherapy and nephrectomy. CDR3: CASSYSPGNYGYTF. CDR3 nucleotide sequence: TGTGCCAGCAGCTATAGCCCGGGGAACTATGGCTACACCTTC.